The 9 T cell receptor beta chains in this list originate from one sample, sequenced in a study of tumor-infiltrating lymphocytes in primary liver carcinoma. The authors made TCR beta cDNA from 400 to 600 ng total RNA with a constant-region primer. ARM-PCR was slightly modified, and three nested multiplex PCR rounds with it gave rise to the TCR beta libraries. Primers for the first two PCR rounds were TRBV1-TRBV30 forward primers and a C-beta reverse primer (roughly 10 cycles per round). TCRdb ran MiXCR on the multiplex PCR reads and lists one entry per CDR3 protein. The sample has a few hundred thousand distinct CDR3 sequences, approximately 54% seen once. Unsorted whole blood supplied the blood RNA, and germline DNA was isolated too. The sample comprised peripheral blood. These receptors were collected from a woman in her twenties or thirties with primary liver carcinoma and hepatitis B virus infection.

This clonotype has just one count. It may be a read error: a sequence one base away is much more abundant. This rearrangement joins TRBV4-2 to TRBJ2-5; no clear D. Germline CDR1 reads LGHNA; CDR2 reads YNFKEQ. This CDR3 region has 14 residues. CDR3 sequence: CASSQTSAQETRYF. The CDR3 bases are TGTGCCAGCAGCCAAACCAGTGCCCAAGAGACCCGGTACTTC.

J is TRBJ2-3 and V is TRBV7-9; 9 nucleotides agree with TRBD1. With 5 bases clipped from V and 6 bases from J, the junction kept 6 bases outside the gene matches. Germline CDR1 and CDR2: SEHNR and FQNEAQ (reference sequence). The CDR3 contains 14 residues. The CDR3 spells CASSQGQGSDTQYF. CDR3 nucleotide sequence: TGTGCCAGCAGCCAGGGACAGGGCTCGGATACGCAGTATTTT.

This sequence joins TRBV7-8 and TRBJ2-7; TRBD2 matches 13 bases. Germline V CDR1 and CDR2: SGHVS, FQNEAQ. The V gene end was trimmed by 6 bases and the J gene end by 0 bases; junction bases not matched to a gene: 11. The CDR3 sequence is 18 residues long. The CDR3 DNA reads as TGTGCCAGCAGTCCTCGGACTAGCGGGAGTATGAGCTCCTACGAGCAGTACTTC. This encodes CASSPRTSGSMSSYEQYF.

The V call is TRBV7-9, the J call TRBJ2-1; D is undetermined. The CDR3 consists of 15 residues. Germline loops: CDR1 SEHNR, CDR2 FQNEAQ (reference sequence). V gave up 1 base and J gave up 2 bases, with 9 bases separating them. DNA of the CDR3: TGTGCCAGCAGCTTAGATCCAGGCGCCTACAATGAGCAGTTCTTC. It translates to CASSLDPGAYNEQFF.

Notes on this clonotype: At one end, the junction sequence differs from germline, possibly due to a read error. J is TRBJ2-1 and V is TRBV12-3 or TRBV12-4; D tentatively fits TRBD1 or TRBD2 (6 bases each). This CDR3 has 14 amino acids. CDR3 sequence: CASRRDKSYNEQLF. The CDR3 DNA follows: TGTGCCAGCAGGCGGGACAAAAGCTACAATGAGCAGCTCTTC.

Remarks on this clonotype: A read error is possible here, since a much larger clone lies one base away. The chain couples TRBV11-3 to TRBJ2-3, with D possibly TRBD2 on 5 matching bases. CDR1 and CDR2 from the germline V gene are SGHNT and YENEEA. CDR3 length equals 19 residues. Here the CDR3 reads CTSSLEPSTRRLETDTQYF. The CDR3 bases are TGTACCAGCAGCTTAGAACCCTCCACCCGGAGGCTTGAGACAGATACGCAGTATTTT.

As concerns this clonotype: Relative to the germline gene, one junction end is altered; a read error may explain this. The rearrangement uses TRBV6-2 or TRBV6-3 and TRBJ2-7; no clear D. The germline CDR1 and CDR2 sequences are MNHEY and SVGEGT. The CDR3 spans 14 residues. DNA for the CDR3: TGTCCCAGCAGTTTGCAGGAGAATCCCTATGAGCAGTACTTC. Protein: CPSSLQENPYEQYF.

Concerning this clonotype: A read error may account for a junction end that differs from germline. The rearrangement uses TRBV11-2 and TRBJ2-5; the D is unclear. The CDR3 totals 12 residues. CDR1 is SGHAT, CDR2 FQNNGV, per germline. CDR3 nucleotides: TGTGCCAGTAGTTCTTCTTCGGAGAGCCAGTACTTC. Encoded protein: CASSSSSESQYF.

The V gene is TRBV30, the J gene TRBJ2-4; D remains ambiguous. This CDR3 has 12 residues. V shed 3 bases and J shed 11 bases, with 14 bases lying between them. Per the germline V gene, CDR1 is GTSNPN and CDR2 is SVGIG (reference sequence). The CDR3 sequence is CAWSPRSFVQYF. In nucleotides, the CDR3 is TGTGCCTGGAGCCCACGTAGTTTCGTTCAGTACTTC.